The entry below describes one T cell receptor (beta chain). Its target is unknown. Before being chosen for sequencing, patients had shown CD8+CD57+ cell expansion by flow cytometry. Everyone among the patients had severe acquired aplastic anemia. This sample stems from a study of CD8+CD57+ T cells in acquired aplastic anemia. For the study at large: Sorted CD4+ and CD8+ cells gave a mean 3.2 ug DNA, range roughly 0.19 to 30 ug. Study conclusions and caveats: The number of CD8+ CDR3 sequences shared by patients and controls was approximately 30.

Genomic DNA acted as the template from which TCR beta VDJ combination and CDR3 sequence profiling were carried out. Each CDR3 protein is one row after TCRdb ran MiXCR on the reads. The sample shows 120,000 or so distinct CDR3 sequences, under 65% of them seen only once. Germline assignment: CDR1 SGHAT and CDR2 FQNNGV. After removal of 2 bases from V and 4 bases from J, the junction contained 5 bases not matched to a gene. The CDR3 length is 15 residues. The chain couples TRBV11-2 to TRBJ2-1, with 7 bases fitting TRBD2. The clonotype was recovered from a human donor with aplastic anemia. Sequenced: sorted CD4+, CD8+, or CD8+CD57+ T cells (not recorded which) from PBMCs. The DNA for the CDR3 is TGTGCCAGCAGCTTACTAGTGGGAGGGTACAATGAGCAGTTCTTC. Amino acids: CASSLLVGGYNEQFF.